These 12 T cell receptor beta chains were sequenced from one sample in a study of T cells after yellow fever vaccination. TCRdb recomputed calls from the 5' RACE reads with MiXCR, one row per CDR3 protein. The table shows about 300,000 distinct CDR3 sequences, with 8.7% occurring only once. The starting material was CD4+ T cells sorted from PBMCs, obtained 5 days after the yellow fever booster vaccination. The receptor set was obtained from a man aged 18 to 35 who received the YFV17D yellow fever vaccine.

The rearrangement joins TRBV11-2 to TRBJ1-1; no clear D gene. This CDR3 is 12 amino acids long. CDR1 is SGHAT and CDR2 is FQNNGV in the germline V gene. V lost 3 bases and J 10 bases, leaving 12 bases between the germline ends. This CDR3 is CASSLIVGRAFF. The CDR3 DNA reads TGTGCCAGCAGCTTGATAGTCGGAAGAGCTTTCTTT.

This clonotype was counted only a few times. The rearrangement uses TRBV4-3 and TRBJ2-3, with 7 bases lining up with TRBD2. Germline loops: CDR1 LGHNA, CDR2 YSLEER. Trimming at V came to 2 bases and at J to 10 bases, leaving 12 bases not matched to a gene. This CDR3 is 15 amino acids long. CDR3 nucleotides: TGCGCCAGCAGCCAATTCACTAGCGTGAATAGGGCGCAGTATTTT. As protein: CASSQFTSVNRAQYF.

The rearrangement joins TRBV7-2 to TRBJ1-1; no reliable D call. Germline values: CDR1 SGHTA, CDR2 FQGNSA. This CDR3 has 12 residues. The germline V and J ends were trimmed by 2 bases and 11 bases, with 12 bases remaining between them. The CDR3 DNA is TGTGCCAGCAGCTTATTTTCGGGTAGGGCTTTCTTT. It translates to CASSLFSGRAFF. The full variable domain, with the rest looked up from reference TRBV7-2 and TRBJ1-1, is GAGVSQSPSNKVTEKGKDVELRCDPISGHTALYWYRQSLGQGLEFLIYFQGNSAPDKSGLPSDRFSAERTGGSVSTLTIQRTQQEDSAVYLCASSLFSGRAFFGQGTRLTVV.

In its sample, this clonotype was seen a few times. The V gene is TRBV20-1, the J gene TRBJ1-4; 10 bases match TRBD1. V was clipped by 0 bases and J by 8 bases; unmatched bases: 9. The V gene's germline CDR1 is DFQATT and CDR2 SNEGSKA (reference sequence). The length of the CDR3 is 16 residues. The CDR3 bases are TGCAGTGCTAGAGACCCTCGGACAGGGGGTAGAGAAAAACTGTTTTTT. The encoded protein is CSARDPRTGGREKLFF.

The chain is built from TRBV20-1 and TRBJ1-2, with D possibly matching TRBD1 (5 bases). This CDR3 spans 15 amino acids. V was cut by 0 bases and J by 7 bases, with 18 bases left in between. CDR1 is DFQATT and CDR2 is SNEGSKA in the germline V gene (reference sequence). The CDR3 coding sequence is TGCAGTGCTAGAGATCGGGGGTCCCGTTCGTCTGGCTACACCTTC. This gives the protein CSARDRGSRSSGYTF.

V is TRBV4-3 and J is TRBJ1-4; weak D call: TRBD1 (5 bases). This CDR3 is built from 16 residues. The germline gives CDR1 LGHNA, CDR2 YSLEER. The ends were cut back, 0 bases at V and 9 bases at J, with 17 bases in the middle. The CDR3 loop is CASSQDSGTEPKKLFF. The CDR3 nucleotides are TGCGCCAGCAGCCAAGACTCCGGGACCGAACCGAAAAAACTGTTTTTT.

V is TRBV7-2 and J is TRBJ1-4, with a weak D call TRBD1 (5 bases). The germline V gene has CDR1 SGHTA and CDR2 FQGNSA. The V gene lost 1 base and the J gene lost 4 bases, with 10 bases spanning the gap. CDR3 length: 15 amino acids. CDR3 residues: CASSLGGTGNEKLFF. The CDR3 DNA follows: TGTGCCAGCAGCTTAGGAGGGACCGGTAATGAAAAACTGTTTTTT.

In this sample, this clonotype turned up a few times. The V gene is TRBV5-1, the J gene TRBJ2-3; TRBD1 might be the D (5 bases). V was pared by 0 bases and J by 2 bases, with 13 bases between. Germline assignment: CDR1 SGHRS and CDR2 YFSETQ. The CDR3 has 16 residues. CDR3 residues: CASSLGSAGSTDTQYF. As DNA, the CDR3 is TGCGCCAGCAGCTTGGGCTCGGCAGGGTCCACAGATACGCAGTATTTT.

There are a few counts of this clonotype. The V and J genes are TRBV4-3 and TRBJ1-2; D is perhaps TRBD1 (5 bases). The CDR3 is made up of 14 amino acids. Trimming stripped 0 bases from V and 4 bases from J, with 9 bases between. CDR1 is LGHNA and CDR2 is YSLEER in the germline V gene. This chain's CDR3 is CASSQESTGYGYTF. The CDR3 nucleotides read TGCGCCAGCAGCCAAGAGTCAACAGGCTATGGCTACACCTTC.

The table lists this clonotype with a few counts. V gene TRBV5-1 combines with J gene TRBJ2-6, with 9 bases matching TRBD1. The CDR3 consists of 18 residues. Germline V CDR1 and CDR2: SGHRS, YFSETQ. The junction had 8 bases not matched to a gene; V was cut back by 0 bases and J by 4 bases. DNA for the CDR3: TGCGCCAGCAGCTTGGTCGGGACAGGGAGATCGGGGGCCAACGTCCTGACTTTC. This sequence encodes CASSLVGTGRSGANVLTF.

There are many counts of this clonotype. This chain uses TRBV7-3 with TRBJ2-6, with D possibly TRBD2 on 6 matching bases. This CDR3 contains 14 residues. Germline loops: CDR1 SGHTA, CDR2 FQGTGA. V lost 4 bases, J lost 3 bases, and 7 bases lay in between. In DNA, the CDR3 is TGTGCCAGCAGCTACGGGAGTGGGGCCAACGTCCTGACTTTC. As protein: CASSYGSGANVLTF.

This chain links TRBV5-8 with TRBJ2-1; D is tentatively TRBD1 or TRBD2 (5 bases each). The CDR3 is 16 residues long. Germline values: CDR1 SGHTS, CDR2 YDEGEE. V lost 1 base and J lost 8, with 19 bases in between. The CDR3 DNA follows: TGTGCCAGCAGCTTGACCGGGACCCTTTGGCGGGATGAGCAGTTCTTC. This sequence encodes CASSLTGTLWRDEQFF.